This is a list of T cell receptor beta chains from one sample in a study of shared T cell receptors in the human thymus. Using immunoSEQ multiplex PCR, the repertoire was profiled, and TCRdb retains in-frame clones only, with some absent. The sample shows 540,000 or so clones, around three quarters of them seen only once. Separately, the same data were catalogued under a study of human thymus T cells.

The specimen was thymocytes. The source of these receptors is a boy in the first two years of life with a congenital heart defect. CDR3s include the opening cysteine and the closing phenylalanine or tryptophan. A D gene is named only where the DNA matches it firmly. A clone size is listed for some rows: how often the clone was seen (once, few, many), or a class if it is expanded.

size: .; J: TRBJ1-1; V: TRBV29-1; D: TRBD1; CDR3: CSVEVGTGEAEAFF
size: .; J: TRBJ1-1; V: TRBV7-2; D: .; CDR3: CASSLSGTEAFF
size: .; J: TRBJ2-7; V: TRBV19; D: TRBD2; CDR3: CASSIDLNSGAYEQYF
size: .; J: TRBJ2-1; V: TRBV4-3; D: TRBD2; CDR3: CASSQEEREGLYNEQFF
size: few; J: TRBJ2-2; V: TRBV19; D: .; CDR3: CASSILGLEAGGPGELFF
size: .; J: TRBJ2-7; V: TRBV19; D: TRBD1; CDR3: CASTPGQGVYEQYF
size: .; J: TRBJ2-1; V: TRBV4-3; D: TRBD2; CDR3: CASSQKGPQGSGPYNEQFF
size: .; J: TRBJ2-2; V: TRBV12-2; D: .; CDR3: CASRLALTRQGSGELFF
size: .; J: TRBJ1-2; V: TRBV27; D: TRBD1; CDR3: CASSPGRQGNGYTF
size: .; J: TRBJ2-1; V: TRBV7-8; D: TRBD2; CDR3: CASSLVFGLAGGEQFF
size: .; J: TRBJ2-1; V: TRBV4-3; D: .; CDR3: CASSQELQLGRGFVNEQFF
size: .; J: TRBJ1-1; V: TRBV5-5; D: .; CDR3: CASSITPGWDTEAFF
size: .; J: TRBJ2-7; V: TRBV11-2; D: TRBD2; CDR3: CASSRSGSPYEQYF
size: .; J: TRBJ2-1; V: TRBV7-2; D: TRBD2; CDR3: CASSSGASGTKEDNEQFF